A selection of T cell receptor beta chains follows, all from one sample in a study of blood T cell repertoires in COVID-19. Clones were read by immunoSEQ multiplex PCR, and TCRdb kept only the in-frame ones, dropping some. The repertoire holds approximately 89,000 clones, with roughly 80% as singletons. The sample taken for sequencing was peripheral blood. These receptors were taken from a human donor in a cohort sampled during active COVID-19. CDR3s leave out the opening cysteine and the closing phenylalanine or tryptophan. A D gene is named only where the DNA matches it firmly.

>TRBJ1-2|TRBD1|TRBV5-4
ASSLGQAGYT
>TRBJ1-2|.|TRBV2
ASTPFDRSNYGYT
>TRBJ1-5|TRBD1|TRBV28
ASSPFGQGNQPQH
>TRBJ2-7|.|TRBV24-1
ATSDHRDTSYEQY
>TRBJ1-6|.|TRBV3-1/TRBV3-2
ASSNGVDSPLH
>TRBJ2-7|TRBD1|TRBV5-4
ASSLRGLYEQY
>TRBJ2-3|.|TRBV7-8
ASSSGSTDTQY
>TRBJ2-3|.|TRBV24-1
ATSDSKVGDADTQY
>TRBJ2-7|TRBD1|TRBV9
ASSLRPSGQGSWEQY
>TRBJ2-7|.|TRBV19
ARETTLYEQY
>TRBJ2-1|TRBD1|TRBV20-1
SASAGTGADNEQF
>TRBJ1-3|.|TRBV18
ASSPARDSGNTIY
>TRBJ1-1|.|TRBV10-1
ASSRGLDTEAF
>TRBJ2-3|.|TRBV11-2
ASSLDRGFFLAGGSTDTQY
>TRBJ1-1|.|TRBV28
ASRLQGYTEAF
>TRBJ1-4|.|TRBV7-9
ASSLRASGNEKLF
>TRBJ1-2|TRBD1|TRBV28
ASSLDRVDGYT
>TRBJ1-1|.|TRBV29-1
SVLSHPMNTEAF
>TRBJ2-7|TRBD2|TRBV15
ATSLAGGFSNYEQY
>TRBJ2-5|.|TRBV7-9
ASNGEETQY
>TRBJ2-7|TRBD2|TRBV5-1
ASSWTSGAPAGEQY
>TRBJ1-1|.|TRBV12-3/TRBV12-4
ASSQGGVRAF
>TRBJ1-1|TRBD1|TRBV5-4
ASSLGQGLMNTEAF
>TRBJ2-1|.|TRBV7-7
ASSLAGRVNEQF
>TRBJ1-2|.|TRBV20-1
SAREGYGYT
>TRBJ2-1|TRBD2|TRBV4-1
ASSPSGGATSEQF
>TRBJ1-2|.|TRBV19
ASTRGGQTNYGYT
>TRBJ2-7|.|TRBV5-1
ASQGAYEQY
>TRBJ1-3|.|TRBV2
ASSGDGGTIY
>TRBJ1-2|TRBD1|TRBV10-2
ASSVGQGGYGYT
>TRBJ1-3|.|TRBV27
ASSSQGGRFGNTIY
>TRBJ2-3|TRBD2|TRBV20-1
SASFSSGSPDTQY
>TRBJ2-7|.|TRBV6-2/TRBV6-3
ASSYYPQTSVSYEQY
>TRBJ1-1|.|TRBV5-1
ASSSGTPNTEAF
>TRBJ2-2|TRBD2|TRBV2
ASSFSGGGTGELF
>TRBJ1-5|.|TRBV7-9
ASSLDGGYNQPQH
>TRBJ1-3|.|TRBV23-1
ASSQSNRAVSGNTIY
>TRBJ2-1|TRBD2|TRBV7-6
ASSLNEAGLAGEQF
>TRBJ2-7|.|TRBV18
ASSPTGISFSYEQY
>TRBJ1-5|TRBD1|TRBV28
ASRPNRGMVLSQPQH
>TRBJ1-1|.|TRBV7-9
ASSRYTEAF
>TRBJ2-7|.|TRBV7-2
ASSLDSGEQY
>TRBJ2-5|TRBD1|TRBV6-5
ASSSRQGAWETQY
>TRBJ1-4|.|TRBV18
ASSPPGGYNEKLF
>TRBJ2-7|TRBD1|TRBV6-1
ASSEQQGSSEQY
>TRBJ1-2|.|TRBV2
ASSVDYNYGYT
>TRBJ1-6|TRBD1|TRBV10-2
ASSEGQGGKPLH
>TRBJ2-4|.|TRBV2
ASREGLIKNIQY
>TRBJ1-1|TRBD1|TRBV9
ASSVALGTGWGNTEAF